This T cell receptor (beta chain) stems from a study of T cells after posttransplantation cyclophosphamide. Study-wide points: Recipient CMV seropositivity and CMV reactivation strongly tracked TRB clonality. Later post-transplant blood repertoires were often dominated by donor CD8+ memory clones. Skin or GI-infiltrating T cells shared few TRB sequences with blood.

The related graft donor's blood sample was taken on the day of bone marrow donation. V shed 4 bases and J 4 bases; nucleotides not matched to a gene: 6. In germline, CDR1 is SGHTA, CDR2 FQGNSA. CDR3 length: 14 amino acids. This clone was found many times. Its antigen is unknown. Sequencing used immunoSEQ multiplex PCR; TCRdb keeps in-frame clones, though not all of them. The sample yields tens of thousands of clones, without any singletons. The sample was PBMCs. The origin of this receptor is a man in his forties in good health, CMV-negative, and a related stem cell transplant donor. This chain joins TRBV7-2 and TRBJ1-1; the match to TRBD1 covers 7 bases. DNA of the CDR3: TGTGCCAGCAGCTGGCAGGGGGGCGGCACTGAAGCTTTCTTT. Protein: CASSWQGGGTEAFF. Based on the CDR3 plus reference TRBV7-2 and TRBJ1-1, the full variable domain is GAGVSQSPSNKVTEKGKDVELRCDPISGHTALYWYRQSLGQGLEFLIYFQGNSAPDKSGLPSDRFSAERTGGSVSTLTIQRTQQEDSAVYLCASSWQGGGTEAFFGQGTRLTVV.